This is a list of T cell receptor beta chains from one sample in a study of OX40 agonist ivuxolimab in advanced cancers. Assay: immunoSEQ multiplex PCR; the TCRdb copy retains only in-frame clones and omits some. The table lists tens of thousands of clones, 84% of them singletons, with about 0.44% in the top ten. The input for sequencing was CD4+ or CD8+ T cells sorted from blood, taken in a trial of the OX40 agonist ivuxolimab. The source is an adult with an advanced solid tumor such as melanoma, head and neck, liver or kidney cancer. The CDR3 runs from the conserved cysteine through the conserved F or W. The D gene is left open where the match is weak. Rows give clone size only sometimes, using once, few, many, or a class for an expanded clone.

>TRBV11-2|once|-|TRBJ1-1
TGTGCCAGCAGCTTAGTACGACAGCGGGCCGGGAACACTGAAGCTTTCTTT
CASSLVRQRAGNTEAFF
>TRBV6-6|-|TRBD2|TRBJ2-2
TGTGCCAGCAGGCCTGGACTAGCGGGGAACACCGGGGAGCTGTTTTTT
CASRPGLAGNTGELFF
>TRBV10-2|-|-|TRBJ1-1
TGCGCCAGCAGGGCGGATCCGGGACCGGGGAAAGGAGCTTTCTTT
CASRADPGPGKGAFF
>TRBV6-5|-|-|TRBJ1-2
TGTGCCAGCAGTTATCTGAAGAGCTATGGCTACACCTTC
CASSYLKSYGYTF
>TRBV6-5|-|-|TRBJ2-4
TGTGCCAGCAGTTACGGGGGGGCGTCCAAAAACATTCAGTACTTC
CASSYGGASKNIQYF
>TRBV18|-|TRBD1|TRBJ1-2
TGTGCCAGCTCACCAAGGGGGACAGGTTACGGCTACACCTTC
CASSPRGTGYGYTF
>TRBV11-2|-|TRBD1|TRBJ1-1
TGTGCCAGCAGCTTCAGGGGGGCTAACACTGAAGCTTTCTTT
CASSFRGANTEAFF
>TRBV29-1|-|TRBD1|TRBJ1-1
TGCAGCGTGGGATACCGGGACAGTCACACTGAAGCTTTCTTT
CSVGYRDSHTEAFF
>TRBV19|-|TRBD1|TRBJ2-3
TGTGCCAGTAGTATACTGACAGGGTCTACCACAGATACGCAGTATTTT
CASSILTGSTTDTQYF
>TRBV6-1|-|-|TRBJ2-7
TGTGCCAGCAGTGGACGGGCCAGCTCCTACGAGCAGTACTTC
CASSGRASSYEQYF
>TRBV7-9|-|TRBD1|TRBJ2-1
TGTGCCAGCAGCCTGACAGGGTTGTTCAATGAGCAGTTCTTC
CASSLTGLFNEQFF
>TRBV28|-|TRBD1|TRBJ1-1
TGTGCCAGCACTCCCTTGGACAGGCTTGAAGCTTTCTTT
CASTPLDRLEAFF
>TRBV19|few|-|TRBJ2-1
TGTGCCAGTAGTATTGGGGCAGTAGGTTACAATGAGCAGTTCTTC
CASSIGAVGYNEQFF
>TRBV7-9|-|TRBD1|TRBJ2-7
TGTGCCAGCAGCCCCCCGGGACAGGCCTCCTACGAGCAGTACTTC
CASSPPGQASYEQYF
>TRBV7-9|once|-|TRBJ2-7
TGTGCCAGCAGCTCAGGCCGGGACACAGACTACGAGCAGTACTTC
CASSSGRDTDYEQYF
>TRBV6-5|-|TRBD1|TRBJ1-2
TGTGCCAGCAGTTACATTAGAACAGGGGGGTCCTATGGCTACACCTTC
CASSYIRTGGSYGYTF
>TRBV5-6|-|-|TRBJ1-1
TGTGCCAGCAGCTTGGGTGGAGGAGACACTGAAGCTTTCTTT
CASSLGGGDTEAFF
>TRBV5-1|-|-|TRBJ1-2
TGCGCCAGCAGTCCGGCTAACTATGGCTACACCTTC
CASSPANYGYTF
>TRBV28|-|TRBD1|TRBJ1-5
TGTGCCAGCAGGAGGACAGGGTCTCCACCCCAGCATTTT
CASRRTGSPPQHF
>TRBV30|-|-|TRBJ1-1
TGTGCCTGGAGAGACGGAACGGTTCGGACTGAAGCTTTCTTT
CAWRDGTVRTEAFF
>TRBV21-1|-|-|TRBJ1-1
TGTGCCAGAGCGTGGGGGCATCCTACGGTTAAAGAAGCTTTCTTT
CARAWGHPTVKEAFF
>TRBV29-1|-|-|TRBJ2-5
TGCAGCGTGGGGGACCCCCAGAGGCCAGAGACCCAGTACTTC
CSVGDPQRPETQYF
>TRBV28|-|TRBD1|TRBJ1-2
TGTGCCAGCAGCCACAGGGGTGGCTACACCTTC
CASSHRGGYTF
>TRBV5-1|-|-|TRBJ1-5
TGCGCCAGCAGCTTGGACGGGAATCAGCCCCAGCATTTT
CASSLDGNQPQHF
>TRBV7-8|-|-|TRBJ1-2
TGTGCCAGCAGCTTAGGAGTTAGCTATGGCTACACCTTC
CASSLGVSYGYTF
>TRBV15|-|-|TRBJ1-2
TGTGCCACCAGCAACATAGCCGGGACATCTACTTACTATGGCTACACCTTC
CATSNIAGTSTYYGYTF
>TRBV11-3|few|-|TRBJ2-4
TGTGCCAGCAGCTCCCGGGTTGGGGAAGCGGTATTC
CASSSRVGEAVF
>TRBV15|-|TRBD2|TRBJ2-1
TGTGCCACCAGCGGGGGACTAGTTGGCAATGAGCAGTTCTTC
CATSGGLVGNEQFF
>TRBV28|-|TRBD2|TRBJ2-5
TGTGCCAGCAGTGGACTAGCGGGACAAGAGACCCAGTACTTC
CASSGLAGQETQYF
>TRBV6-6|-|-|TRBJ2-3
TGTGCCAGCAATCTGGGAGCTTGGTATACGCAGTATTTT
CASNLGAWYTQYF
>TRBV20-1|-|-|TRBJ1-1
TGCAGTGCCAACAGGAACACTGAAGCTTTCTTT
CSANRNTEAFF
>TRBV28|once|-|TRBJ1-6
TGTGCCAGCAGTTCCGCCGCTGCACCCCTCCACTTT
CASSSAAAPLHF
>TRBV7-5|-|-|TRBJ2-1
TGTGTCAGAAGCTTAGGGGTCTCCGAGTTCTTC
CVRSLGVSEFF
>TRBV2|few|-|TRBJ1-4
TGTGCCAGCAGGGTTATGGCACAGCTTGAAAAACTGTTTTTT
CASRVMAQLEKLFF
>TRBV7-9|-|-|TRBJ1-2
TGTGCCAGCAGCTTAGTCCAGGGTGGTCGAGGCTACACCTTC
CASSLVQGGRGYTF
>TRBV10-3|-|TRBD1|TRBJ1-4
TGTGCCACCCAACCGGGACAGGGGTCTGAAAAACTGTTTTTT
CATQPGQGSEKLFF
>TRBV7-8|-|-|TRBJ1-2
TGTGCCAGCAGCAATGGGCTAGGAGCAAACTATGGCTACACCTTC
CASSNGLGANYGYTF
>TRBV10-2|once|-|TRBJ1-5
TGCGCCAGCACCGGGAGACGCAATCAGCCCCAGCATTTT
CASTGRRNQPQHF
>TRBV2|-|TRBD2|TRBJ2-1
TGTGCCAGCAGTGAAGGTTACGGACTAGCGGCATACAATGAGCAGTTCTTC
CASSEGYGLAAYNEQFF
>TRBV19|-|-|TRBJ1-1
TGTGCCAGTAGTAGCATCGGGGGGGGCACTGAAGCTTTCTTT
CASSSIGGGTEAFF